The 7 T cell receptor beta chains presented below share a single source sample, sequenced in a study of blood T cell repertoires in COVID-19. TCRdb's table, derived via immunoSEQ multiplex PCR, lists solely in-frame clones and lacks some. The data hold fewer than 350,000 clones, with around nine tenths observed a single time. Sequenced material: PBMCs or T cells enriched from blood (not recorded which). Every receptor here comes from a woman in her thirties or forties who had recovered from COVID-19.

The chain couples TRBV19 to TRBJ2-1; possible D gene TRBD2, 5 bases. CDR1 and CDR2 (germline): LNHDA, SQIVND (reference sequence). The CDR3 loop spans 13 amino acids. Trimming stripped 6 bases from V and 5 bases from J, with 11 bases between. CDR3 nucleotides: TGTGCCAGTAGGGCGCGGGTTCACAATGAGCAGTTCTTC. Its protein is CASRARVHNEQFF.

This clone was counted once. This chain joins TRBV7-2 and TRBJ2-7; TRBD2 matches at 10 bases. CDR1 is SGHTA, CDR2 FQGNSA, per germline. The CDR3 consists of 15 residues. V was clipped by 5 bases and J by 4 bases; unmatched bases: 8. The CDR3 sequence is CASSTTSGTTYEQYF. The CDR3 nucleotides are TGTGCCAGCAGCACTACTAGCGGGACCACATACGAGCAGTACTTC.

The rearrangement uses TRBV7-2 and TRBJ2-7; TRBD2 matches at 13 bases. Losses at the gene ends were 5 bases for V and 0 bases for J; bases not matched to a gene: 13. Germline V gene lookup returns CDR1 SGHTA and CDR2 FQGNSA. The CDR3 loop spans 19 amino acids. CDR3 sequence reads: CASSLRTSGSPGTSYEQYF. The CDR3 coding sequence is TGTGCCAGCAGCCTACGGACTAGCGGGAGTCCGGGGACCTCCTACGAGCAGTACTTC.

The chain joins TRBV30 to TRBJ1-2; a possible D gene is TRBD1 (5 bases). The CDR3 runs to 14 residues. Per the germline V gene, CDR1 is GTSNPN and CDR2 is SVGIG (reference sequence). The V gene lost 4 bases and the J gene lost 7 bases, with 19 bases spanning the gap. The CDR3 reads CAWTPPRGSFGYTF. DNA of the CDR3: TGTGCCTGGACCCCTCCTCGGGGGTCGTTTGGCTACACCTTC. Combining the CDR3 with reference TRBV30 and TRBJ1-2 gives the whole variable domain SQTIHQWPATLVQPVGSPLSLECTVEGTSNPNLYWYRQAAGRGLQLLFYSVGIGQISSEVPQNLSASRPQDRQFILSSKKLLLSDSGFYLCAWTPPRGSFGYTFGSGTRLTVV.

The chain uses TRBV6-5 and TRBJ1-5; 7 bases fit TRBD1. Germline V lookup: CDR1 MNHEY, CDR2 SVGAGI. The V segment lost 6 bases and the J segment 4 bases; nucleotides outside the gene matches: 3. The CDR3 contains 13 residues. CDR3 coding DNA: TGTGCCAGCAGGGGACAGTTAAATCAGCCCCAGCATTTT. Amino acids: CASRGQLNQPQHF.

This chain connects TRBV3-1 (or the pseudogene TRBV3-2) to TRBJ2-1, with D perhaps matching TRBD2 (7 bases). The V and J ends lost 0 bases and 13 bases respectively, with 16 bases between them. The CDR3 sequence is 14 residues long. Germline V gene data show CDR1 as LGHDT and CDR2 as YNNKEL (reference sequence). The CDR3 is CASSQDPGGLRQFF. The CDR3 coding sequence is TGTGCCAGCAGCCAAGACCCCGGGGGGCTTCGACAGTTCTTC.

This rearrangement joins TRBV27 to TRBJ1-2; D ambiguous. This CDR3 has 13 residues. Looked up from germline, CDR1 is MNHEY and CDR2 is SMNVEV (reference sequence). The ends were cut back, 2 bases at V and 1 base at J, with 5 bases in the middle. CDR3 DNA: TGTGCCAGCAGTTTAGGGCATAACTATGGCTACACCTTC. Translation gives CASSLGHNYGYTF.